The T cell receptor (beta chain) described here comes from a study of blood T cell repertoires in COVID-19. The wider study: The samples span acute and convalescent COVID-19 from the United States, Italy and Spain.

As handled by the study authors: Amplification of reference gene primers was used by the study to estimate nucleated cell counts. The method was immunoSEQ multiplex PCR; TCRdb's version includes in-frame clones alone and lacks a portion of them. V, J and clone size were drawn from that table, and D and trimming were deduced from the DNA. The sample comprises under 95,000 clones, around four fifths of which are singletons, and more than 25% rests with the top ten. Germline CDR1 reads MNHEY; CDR2 reads SVGAGI. V was clipped by 7 bases and J by 4 bases, with 13 bases between them. The CDR3 loop spans 13 amino acids.

The source material was peripheral blood. This chain connects TRBV6-5 to TRBJ1-2, with D unresolved. The receptor was isolated from a woman at least 80 years old with active or convalescent COVID-19. CDR3 in amino acids: CASNSGRGYGYTF. The CDR3 coding sequence is TGTGCCAGCAACTCCGGTCGGGGCTATGGCTACACCTTC.